A selection of T cell receptor beta chains follows, all from one sample in a study of graft-versus-host responses after intestinal transplantation. The assay was immunoSEQ multiplex PCR, and TCRdb's table has in-frame clones only and misses some. The profile shows about 63,000 clones, 89% of them singletons. This specimen was ileum tissue, taken roughly 390 days after transplant. The receptors here all came from a human patient who received an intestinal transplant, so some T cells may come from the graft donor. The CDR3 runs from the conserved cysteine through the conserved F or W. Fields, in order: D gene, V gene, J gene, CDR3 protein, CDR3 DNA. D genes are given only for firm matches.

>TRBD2|TRBV9|TRBJ2-7
CASSVHPGGVGEQYF
TGTGCCAGCAGCGTACATCCGGGAGGGGTGGGCGAGCAGTACTTC
>NA|TRBV9|TRBJ2-3
CASSVAPDSTDTQYF
TGTGCCAGCAGCGTAGCCCCGGACAGCACAGATACGCAGTATTTT
>TRBD1|TRBV2|TRBJ2-7
CASSVDRAYEQYF
TGTGCCAGCAGTGTGGACAGGGCCTACGAGCAGTACTTC
>NA|TRBV25-1|TRBJ2-1
CASSEYIEFF
TGTGCCAGCAGTGAATATATAGAGTTCTTC
>NA|TRBV4-1|TRBJ1-5
CASSPRELMSNQPQHF
TGCGCCAGCAGCCCCCGGGAGTTGATGAGCAATCAGCCCCAGCATTTT
>TRBD2|TRBV6-6|TRBJ2-3
CASGLGGGRKDTQYF
TGTGCCAGCGGACTCGGGGGGGGGAGAAAAGATACGCAGTATTTT
>NA|TRBV6-1|TRBJ2-7
CASSEGPASTNSYEQYF
TGTGCCAGCAGTGAAGGGCCGGCTAGCACAAACTCCTACGAGCAGTACTTC
>TRBD2|TRBV4-1|TRBJ2-1
CASSQETGGDEQFF
TGCGCCAGCAGCCAAGAAACCGGGGGGGATGAGCAGTTCTTC
>NA|TRBV21-1|TRBJ2-6
CASIQDRANVLTF
TGTGCCAGCATCCAGGACAGAGCCAACGTCCTGACTTTC
>TRBD1|TRBV11-1|TRBJ1-2
CASSSYRDRGDYGYTF
TGTGCCAGCAGCTCCTACCGGGACAGGGGGGACTATGGCTACACCTTC
>NA|TRBV15|TRBJ2-5
CATSRDAGRETQYF
TGTGCCACCAGCAGAGACGCAGGAAGAGAGACCCAGTACTTC
>TRBD1|TRBV5-1|TRBJ2-7
CASSPAGQDYEQYF
TGCGCCAGCAGCCCTGCGGGACAGGACTACGAGCAGTACTTC
>NA|TRBV5-6|TRBJ2-7
CASSLALRDHEQYF
TGTGCCAGCAGCTTGGCCTTACGGGACCACGAGCAGTACTTC